These 8 T cell receptor beta chains were sequenced from one sample in a study of neoadjuvant nivolumab and ipilimumab in lung cancer. The protocol was immunoSEQ multiplex PCR, while the TCRdb copy is restricted to in-frame clones and leaves out a portion. The sample gives over 20,000 clones, roughly four fifths of which show up once; 7.5% to 9% is in the top ten. The source was tumor tissue, collected after neoadjuvant nivolumab, alone or with ipilimumab, at or shortly before surgery. The receptors come from an adult with non-small cell lung cancer.

The table lists this clone with a count of one. This chain connects TRBV4-1 to TRBJ1-2; 7 positions agree with TRBD1. The germline V gene encodes CDR1 MGHRA and CDR2 YSYEKL. V lost 5 bases to trimming and J lost 3 bases; unmatched junction nucleotides: 6. The CDR3 is made up of 14 amino acids. CDR3: CASSMGQLDYGYTF. In DNA, the CDR3 is TGCGCCAGCAGCATGGGACAGTTGGACTATGGCTACACCTTC.

On this clone itself: Other DNA sequences in this sample translate to the same CDR3. V usage is TRBV11-2 and J usage is TRBJ2-5; D gene uncertain. The CDR3 sequence is 11 residues long. The ends were cut back, 2 bases at V and 4 bases at J, with 2 bases in the middle. Per germline, CDR1 SGHAT and CDR2 FQNNGV. The CDR3 is CASSLTETQYF. The CDR3 DNA follows: TGTGCCAGCAGCTTAACAGAGACCCAGTACTTC.

This clone has only a few counts. The CDR3 DNA follows: TGTGCCAGCAGTCCTAAGACACCCACTGCTGAAGCTTTCTTT. This translates into CASSPKTPTAEAFF. The gene calls are TRBV6-5 and TRBJ1-1; no definite D call. Trimming removed 5 bases from V and 6 bases from J, with 16 bases in between. This CDR3 is 14 amino acids long. Germline CDR1 and CDR2: MNHEY and SVGAGI.

The V call is TRBV15, the J call TRBJ2-7, with 9 bases that match TRBD2. This CDR3 is built from 16 residues. Germline values: CDR1 LNHNV, CDR2 YYDKDF (reference sequence). Losses at the gene ends were 0 bases for V and 4 bases for J; bases not matched to a gene: 7. The CDR3, as DNA: TGTGCCACCAGCAGAGATCGGCGGGAGGGCCTGTACGAGCAGTACTTC. As protein: CATSRDRREGLYEQYF.

The chain joins TRBV11-3 to TRBJ2-7; perhaps D is TRBD1 or TRBD2 (5 bases each). V was cut by 2 bases and J by 3 bases, with 11 bases left in between. Germline lookup yields CDR1 SGHNT and CDR2 YENEEA. CDR3 size: 14 residues. For the CDR3, the DNA is TGTGCCAGCAGCTTAAGGGGAGCCAACTACGAGCAGTACTTC. It is translated as CASSLRGANYEQYF. Combining the CDR3 with reference TRBV11-3 and TRBJ2-7 gives the whole variable domain EAGVVQSPRYKIIEKKQPVAFWCNPISGHNTLYWYLQNLGQGPELLIRYENEEAVDDSQLPKDRFSAERLKGVDSTLKIQPAELGDSAVYLCASSLRGANYEQYFGPGTRLTVT.

The chain joins TRBV5-1 to TRBJ1-2, with a possible D match to TRBD1 (6 bases). This CDR3 has 14 residues. Germline V gives CDR1 SGHRS, CDR2 YFSETQ. The germline V and J ends were trimmed by 6 bases and 0 bases, with 12 bases remaining between them. This CDR3 reads CASNRDGANYGYTF. CDR3 DNA sequence: TGCGCCAGCAACAGGGACGGAGCTAACTATGGCTACACCTTC.

The CDR3 DNA is TGTGCCAGCTCACGGTTAGCGGGAGGCAATGAGCAGTTCTTC. Its protein product is CASSRLAGGNEQFF. The rearrangement uses TRBV18 and TRBJ2-1, with 10 bases that match TRBD2. The V and J ends lost 4 bases and 6 bases, in that order; junction bases with no gene match: 3. The CDR3 contains 14 residues. Germline lookup yields CDR1 KGHSH and CDR2 LQKENI.

The chain couples TRBV28 to TRBJ2-1, with TRBD2 matching over 7 bases. V shed 8 bases, J shed 8 bases, and the junction held 3 bases outside the gene matches. This CDR3 has 11 residues. CDR1 and CDR2 (germline): MDHEN, SYDVKM. CDR3 in amino acids: CASAGRDEQFF. DNA for the CDR3: TGTGCCAGCGCAGGGAGGGATGAGCAGTTCTTC.